This T cell receptor beta chain was identified during a study of T cells after yellow fever vaccination. About this clonotype itself: What it recognizes is unknown.

Study-level results: A small share of clonotypes appeared in both CD4 and CD8 compartments. Contamination by abundant bulk-population clonotypes could be present in FACS-sorted repertoires.

The CDR3 length is 13 residues. Germline V lookup: CDR1 MNHEY, CDR2 SVGEGT. Trimming removed 7 bases from V and 5 bases from J, with 14 bases in between. One entry per CDR3 protein, called by TCRdb with MiXCR from the 5' RACE reads. In the table there are 300,000 to 400,000 distinct CDR3 sequences, 7.5% to 9% of which are singletons. This receptor was identified in a man aged 18 to 30 who received the YFV17D yellow fever vaccine. The chain links TRBV6-2 or TRBV6-3 to TRBJ1-1, with D hard to call. This sample comprised PBMCs, obtained on the day of the first yellow fever vaccination. This chain's CDR3 is CASISTPGTEAFF. DNA for the CDR3: TGTGCCAGCATCTCGACACCAGGAACTGAAGCTTTCTTT.